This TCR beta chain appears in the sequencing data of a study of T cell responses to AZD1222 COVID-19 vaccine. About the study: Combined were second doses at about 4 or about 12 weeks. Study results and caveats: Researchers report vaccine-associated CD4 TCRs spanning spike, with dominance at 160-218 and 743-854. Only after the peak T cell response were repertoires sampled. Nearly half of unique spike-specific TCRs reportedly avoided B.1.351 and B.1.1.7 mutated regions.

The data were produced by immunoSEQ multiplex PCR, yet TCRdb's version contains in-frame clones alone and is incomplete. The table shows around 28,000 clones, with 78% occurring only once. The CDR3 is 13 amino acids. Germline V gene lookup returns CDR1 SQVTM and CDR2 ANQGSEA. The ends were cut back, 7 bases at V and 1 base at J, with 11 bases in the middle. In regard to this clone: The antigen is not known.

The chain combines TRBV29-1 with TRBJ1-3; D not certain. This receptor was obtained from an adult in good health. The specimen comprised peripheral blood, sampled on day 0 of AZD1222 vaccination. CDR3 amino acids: CSASLGSGNTIYF. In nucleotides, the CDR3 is TGCAGCGCCTCATTAGGGTCTGGAAACACCATATATTTT.